Given below is one TCR beta chain in context. This sample stems from a study of CD8 T cells in Susac syndrome. With random hexamers, reverse transcription was performed on about 0.5 to 1 ug of RNA. From the immunoSEQ multiplex PCR reads, TCRdb called clonotypes with MiXCR, one entry per CDR3 protein. There are some 300,000 distinct CDR3 sequences in the sample; approximately 85% occur only once, and roughly 0.21% lies in the top ten. CD8+ and CD4+ T cells taken from blood had their TCR beta sequenced. While CD8+ and CD4+ T cells were isolated negatively, TEMRA cells were enriched by FACS. The germline CDR1 and CDR2 sequences are SQVTM and ANQGSEA. The CDR3 totals 14 residues. V was cut by 7 bases and J by 2 bases, with 14 bases left in between.

The rearrangement links TRBV29-1 to TRBJ2-2; no reliable D call. The source material was CD8+ T cells from PBMCs. The clonotype originates from a human donor with multiple sclerosis. This CDR3 is CSGARTSNTGELFF. Here the CDR3 DNA reads TGCAGCGGAGCACGGACGAGTAACACCGGGGAGCTGTTTTTT.